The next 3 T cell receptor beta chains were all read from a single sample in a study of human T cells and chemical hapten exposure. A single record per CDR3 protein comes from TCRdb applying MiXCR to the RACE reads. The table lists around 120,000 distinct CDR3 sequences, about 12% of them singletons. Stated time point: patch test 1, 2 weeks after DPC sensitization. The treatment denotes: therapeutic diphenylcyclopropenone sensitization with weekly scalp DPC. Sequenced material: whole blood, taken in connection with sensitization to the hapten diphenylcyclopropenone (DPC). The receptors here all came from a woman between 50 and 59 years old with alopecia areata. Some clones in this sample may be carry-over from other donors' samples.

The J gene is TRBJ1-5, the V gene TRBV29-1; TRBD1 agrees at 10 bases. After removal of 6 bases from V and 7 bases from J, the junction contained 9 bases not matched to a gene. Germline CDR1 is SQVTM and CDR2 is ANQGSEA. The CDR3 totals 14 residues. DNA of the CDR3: TGCAGCGTCCGGGACAGGGGCTTCGGCCAGCCCCAGCATTTT. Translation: CSVRDRGFGQPQHF.

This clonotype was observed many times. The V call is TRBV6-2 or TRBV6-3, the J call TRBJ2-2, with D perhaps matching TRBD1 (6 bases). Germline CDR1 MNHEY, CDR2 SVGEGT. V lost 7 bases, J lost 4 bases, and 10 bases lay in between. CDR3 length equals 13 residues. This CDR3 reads CASIQGFTGELFF. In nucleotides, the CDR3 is TGTGCCAGCATTCAGGGGTTCACCGGGGAGCTGTTTTTT.

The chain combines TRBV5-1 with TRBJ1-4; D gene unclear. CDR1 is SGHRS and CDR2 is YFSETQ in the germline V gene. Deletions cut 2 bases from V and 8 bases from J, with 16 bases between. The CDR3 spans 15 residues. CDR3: CASSFFGMGQEKLFF. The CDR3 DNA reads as TGCGCCAGCAGCTTCTTCGGCATGGGCCAAGAAAAACTGTTTTTT.